This T cell receptor (beta chain) is drawn from a study of neoadjuvant anti-PD-1 for oral cavity cancer. General study points: Each response group had just three patients in TCR analyses.

Germline V gene sequence: CDR1 SGHTA, CDR2 FQGNSA. This CDR3 is built from 12 residues. V gave up 1 base and J gave up 7 bases, with 7 bases separating them. As regards this clone: Its target is not known.

The assay was immunoSEQ multiplex PCR, and TCRdb's table has in-frame clones only and misses some. The top ten hold less than 2.5% of the sample, which has more than 13,000 clones, 75% seen once. The time point is: after neoadjuvant nivolumab, at surgical resection. Patients were newly diagnosed with stage II-IVA oral cavity squamous cell carcinoma without prior systemic or radiation treatment. The sequenced sample was PBMCs, obtained after nivolumab (anti-PD-1) treatment. This clonotype was obtained from a person between 35 and 79 years old with oral cavity squamous cell carcinoma. The genes are TRBV7-2 and TRBJ1-2; D is ambiguous. In DNA, the CDR3 is TGTGCCAGCAGCTTAGGGCTTGGTGGCTACACCTTC. This codes for CASSLGLGGYTF.